This T cell receptor beta chain is from a study of early stage breast cancer tumors. Turning to the study itself: Invasive lobular carcinomas made up about 35% of the 12 ER+/PR+/HER2- tumors. Roughly 10-fold was the mean read coverage per sample. Points from the study as a whole: Compared with adjacent normal breast, tumors showed around 2.5-fold denser, more clonal T cells.

The CDR3 consists of 15 residues. With 4 bases clipped from V and 2 bases from J, the junction kept 5 bases outside the gene matches. Germline CDR1 reads MNHEY; CDR2 reads SVGAGI. As for this clone: Antigen: not known.

The repertoire was sequenced with immunoSEQ multiplex PCR; TCRdb's copy has only in-frame clones and lacks some. The sample carries tens of thousands of clones, approximately 72% recorded once. The chain joins TRBV6-5 to TRBJ2-7; the match to TRBD2 covers 10 bases. The sample comprised blood. The receptor comes from a person in their fifties with breast cancer. The CDR3 DNA is TGTGCCAGCAGTTGGACTAGCGGCCCTACCTACGAGCAGTACTTC. Translation gives CASSWTSGPTYEQYF.